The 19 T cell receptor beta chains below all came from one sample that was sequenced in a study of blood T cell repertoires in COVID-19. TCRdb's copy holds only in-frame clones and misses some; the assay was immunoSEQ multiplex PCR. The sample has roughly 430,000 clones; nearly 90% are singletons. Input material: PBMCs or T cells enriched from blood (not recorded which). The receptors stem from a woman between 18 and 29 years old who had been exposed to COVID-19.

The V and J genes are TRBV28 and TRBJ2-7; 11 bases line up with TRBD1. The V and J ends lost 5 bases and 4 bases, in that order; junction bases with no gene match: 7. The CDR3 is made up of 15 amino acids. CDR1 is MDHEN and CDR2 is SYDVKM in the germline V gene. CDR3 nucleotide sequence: TGTGCCAGCAGTCCCGGACAGGGGGCGAAGTACGAGCAGTACTTC. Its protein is CASSPGQGAKYEQYF. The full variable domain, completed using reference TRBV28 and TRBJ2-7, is DVKVTQSSRYLVKRTGEKVFLECVQDMDHENMFWYRQDPGLGLRLIYFSYDVKMKEKGDIPEGYSVSREKKERFSLILESASTNQTSMYLCASSPGQGAKYEQYFGPGTRLTVT.

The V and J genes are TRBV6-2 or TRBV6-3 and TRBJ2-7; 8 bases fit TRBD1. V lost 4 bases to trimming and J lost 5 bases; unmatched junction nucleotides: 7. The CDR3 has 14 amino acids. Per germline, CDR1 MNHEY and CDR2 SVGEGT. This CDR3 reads CASSFLSGGNEQYF. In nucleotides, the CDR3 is TGTGCCAGCAGTTTTCTTTCAGGGGGCAACGAGCAGTACTTC.

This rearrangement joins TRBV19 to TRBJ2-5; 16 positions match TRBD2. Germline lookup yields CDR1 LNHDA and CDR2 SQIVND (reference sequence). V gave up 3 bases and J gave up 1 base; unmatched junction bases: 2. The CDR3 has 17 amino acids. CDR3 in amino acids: CASSIGTSGGAQETQYF. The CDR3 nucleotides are TGTGCCAGTAGTATCGGGACTAGCGGGGGGGCCCAAGAGACCCAGTACTTC.

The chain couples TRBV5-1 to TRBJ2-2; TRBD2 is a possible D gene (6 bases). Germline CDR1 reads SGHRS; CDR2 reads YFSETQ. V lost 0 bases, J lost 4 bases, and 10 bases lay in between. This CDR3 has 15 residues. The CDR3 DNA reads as TGCGCCAGCAGCTTGGTGGCGGGACCCACCGGGGAGCTGTTTTTT. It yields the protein CASSLVAGPTGELFF.

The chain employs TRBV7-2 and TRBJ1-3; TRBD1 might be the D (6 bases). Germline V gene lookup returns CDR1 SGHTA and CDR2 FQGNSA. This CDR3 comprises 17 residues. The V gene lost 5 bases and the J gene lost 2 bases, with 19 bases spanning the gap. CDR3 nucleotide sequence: TGTGCCAGCAGCACCAGACAGGAGCACCTGCCTGGAAACACCATATATTTT. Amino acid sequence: CASSTRQEHLPGNTIYF.

This chain's CDR3 is CASRVGTSGVGELFF. The CDR3, as DNA: TGTGCCAGCAGGGTGGGGACTAGCGGGGTCGGGGAGCTGTTTTTT. The gene calls are TRBV2 and TRBJ2-2; TRBD2 aligns across 13 bases. V lost 6 bases and J lost 7; bases outside the gene matches: 5. The germline V gene has CDR1 SNHLY and CDR2 FYNNEI. The CDR3 runs to 15 residues.

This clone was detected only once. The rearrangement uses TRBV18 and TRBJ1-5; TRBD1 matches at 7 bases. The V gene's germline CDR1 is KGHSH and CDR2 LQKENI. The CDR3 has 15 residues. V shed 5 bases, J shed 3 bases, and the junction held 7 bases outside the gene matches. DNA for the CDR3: TGTGCCAGCTCAAGGCAGGGGACAGACAATCAGCCCCAGCATTTT. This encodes CASSRQGTDNQPQHF.

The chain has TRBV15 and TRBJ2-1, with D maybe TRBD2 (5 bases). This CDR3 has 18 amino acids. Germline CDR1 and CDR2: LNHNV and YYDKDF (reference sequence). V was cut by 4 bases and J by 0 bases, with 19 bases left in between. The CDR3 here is CATSKTVIASSSYNEQFF. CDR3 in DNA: TGTGCCACCAGCAAGACCGTCATAGCGTCAAGCTCCTACAATGAGCAGTTCTTC.

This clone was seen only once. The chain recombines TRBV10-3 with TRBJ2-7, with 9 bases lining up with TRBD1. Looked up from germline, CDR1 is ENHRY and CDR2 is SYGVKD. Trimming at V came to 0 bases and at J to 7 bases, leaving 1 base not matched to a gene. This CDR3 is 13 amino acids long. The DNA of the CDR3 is TGTGCCATCAGTGAGTCGACAGGGGGGGAGCAGTACTTC. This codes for CAISESTGGEQYF.

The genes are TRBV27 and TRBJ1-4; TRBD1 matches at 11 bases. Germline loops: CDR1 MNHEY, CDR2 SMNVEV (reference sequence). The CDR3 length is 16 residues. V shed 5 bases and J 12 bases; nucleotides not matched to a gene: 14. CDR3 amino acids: CASSITGDRGWAELFF. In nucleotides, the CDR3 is TGTGCCAGCAGTATCACAGGGGACAGGGGGTGGGCGGAACTGTTTTTT. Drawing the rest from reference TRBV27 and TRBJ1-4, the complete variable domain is EAQVTQNPRYLITVTGKKLTVTCSQNMNHEYMSWYRQDPGLGLRQIYYSMNVEVTDKGDVPEGYKVSRKEKRNFPLILESPSPNQTSLYFCASSITGDRGWAELFFGSGTQLSVL.

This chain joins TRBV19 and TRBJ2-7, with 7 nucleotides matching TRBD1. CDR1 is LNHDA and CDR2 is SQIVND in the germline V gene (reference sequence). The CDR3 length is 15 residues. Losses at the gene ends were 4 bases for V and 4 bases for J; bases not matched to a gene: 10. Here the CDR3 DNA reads TGTGCCAGTAGTAAAGAACAGGGGCTGGAGTACGAGCAGTACTTC. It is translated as CASSKEQGLEYEQYF.

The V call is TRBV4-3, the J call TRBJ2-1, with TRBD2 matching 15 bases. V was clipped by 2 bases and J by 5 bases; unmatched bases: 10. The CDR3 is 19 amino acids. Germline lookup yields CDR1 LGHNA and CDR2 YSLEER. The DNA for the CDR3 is TGCGCCAGCAGCCAACTCGGACTAGCGGGGGGGTCAGTGAACAATGAGCAGTTCTTC. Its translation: CASSQLGLAGGSVNNEQFF.

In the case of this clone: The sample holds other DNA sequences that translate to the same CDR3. CDR3 amino acids: CASWGEETQYF. Here the CDR3 DNA reads TGCGCCAGCTGGGGCGAAGAGACCCAGTACTTC. This chain links TRBV5-1 with TRBJ2-5, with a possible D match to TRBD1 (5 bases). The CDR3 sequence is 11 residues long. V shed 7 bases and J shed 3 bases, with 7 bases lying between them. The germline gives CDR1 SGHRS, CDR2 YFSETQ.

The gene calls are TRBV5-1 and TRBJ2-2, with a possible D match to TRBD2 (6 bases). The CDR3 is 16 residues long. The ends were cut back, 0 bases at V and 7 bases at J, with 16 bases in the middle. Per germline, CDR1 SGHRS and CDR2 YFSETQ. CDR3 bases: TGCGCCAGCAGCTTGGCCCGGACGGGGGTTGTCGGGGAGCTGTTTTTT. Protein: CASSLARTGVVGELFF.

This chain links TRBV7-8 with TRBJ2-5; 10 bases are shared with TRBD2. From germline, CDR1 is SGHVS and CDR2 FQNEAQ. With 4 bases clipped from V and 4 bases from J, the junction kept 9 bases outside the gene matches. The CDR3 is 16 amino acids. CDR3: CASSSTSGRAPETQYF. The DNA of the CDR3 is TGTGCCAGCAGCTCTACAAGCGGGAGGGCCCCAGAGACCCAGTACTTC.

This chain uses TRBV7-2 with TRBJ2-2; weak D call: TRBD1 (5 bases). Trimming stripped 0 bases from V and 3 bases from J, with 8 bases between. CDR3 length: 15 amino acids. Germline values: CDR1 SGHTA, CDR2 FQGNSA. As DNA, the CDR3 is TGTGCCAGCAGCTTAGCGCGGACATACACCGGGGAGCTGTTTTTT. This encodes CASSLARTYTGELFF.

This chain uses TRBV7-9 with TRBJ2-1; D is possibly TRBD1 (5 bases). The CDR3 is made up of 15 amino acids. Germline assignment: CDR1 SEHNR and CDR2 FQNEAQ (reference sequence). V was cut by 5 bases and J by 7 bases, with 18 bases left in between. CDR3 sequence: CASSLGRGVRNEQFF. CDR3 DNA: TGTGCCAGCAGCCTAGGTAGGGGTGTAAGGAATGAGCAGTTCTTC.

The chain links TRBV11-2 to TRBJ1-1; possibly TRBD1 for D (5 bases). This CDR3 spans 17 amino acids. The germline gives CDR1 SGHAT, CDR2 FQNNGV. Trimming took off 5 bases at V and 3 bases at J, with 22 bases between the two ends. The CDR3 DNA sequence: TGTGCCAGCAGCCCTTGGGGGGGGAGTAGGCCAGACACTGAAGCTTTCTTT. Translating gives CASSPWGGSRPDTEAFF.

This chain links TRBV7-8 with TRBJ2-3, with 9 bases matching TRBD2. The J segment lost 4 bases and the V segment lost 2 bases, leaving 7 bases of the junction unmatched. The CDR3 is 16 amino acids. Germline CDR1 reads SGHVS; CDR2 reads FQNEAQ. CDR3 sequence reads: CASSLRSGRFADTQYF. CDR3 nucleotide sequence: TGTGCCAGCAGCTTAAGGAGCGGGAGGTTCGCAGATACGCAGTATTTT. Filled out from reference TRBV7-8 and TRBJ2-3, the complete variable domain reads GAGVSQSPRYKVAKRGQDVALRCDPISGHVSLFWYQQALGQGPEFLTYFQNEAQLDKSGLPSDRFFAERPEGSVSTLKIQRTQQEDSAVYLCASSLRSGRFADTQYFGPGTRLTVL.